The 29 T cell receptor beta chains below come from one sample, sequenced in a study of CXCR3-negative and CXCR3-positive naive CD8 T cells (dated by TCRdb to between 2018 and 2021). TCRdb lists the instrument as NextSeq 550. The Human TCR Profiling Kit (MiLaboratory) was used to prepare UMI-labeled 5' RACE TRB cDNA libraries. TCRdb reprocessed the reads, and each CDR3 protein sequence is entered once, without DNA. Per the sample table, the count is tens of thousands of distinct CDR3 sequences. About 25% of the sample lies in the top ten. Sequencing was done on a sample of memory CD8+ T cells from blood. The cell subset or site label, read with the paper, signifies: conventional CD8+ memory T cells (TMEM), sorted as controls. The receptor set was obtained from a human donor in good health. Some clones in this sample may be carry-over from other donors' samples.

The V call is TRBV6-6, the J call TRBJ2-1; TCRdb returns TRBD1, unconfirmable since there is no DNA. The CDR3 consists of 14 residues. Germline loops: CDR1 MNHNY, CDR2 SVGAGI (reference sequence). The chain's CDR3 is CASSLTGVGDEQFF.

The chain joins TRBV23-1 to TRBJ2-4; there is no DNA to check the TCRdb D call of TRBD1. TRBV23-1 is noted as an ORF with a role that remains uncertain. The CDR3 contains 15 residues. This chain's CDR3 is CASSPQQVTKNIQYF.

The chain is built from TRBV30 and TRBJ2-7; the D call of TRBD1 rests on TCRdb alone, since no DNA is present to check it. The CDR3 sequence is 13 residues long. The germline gives CDR1 GTSNPN, CDR2 SVGIG (reference sequence). CDR3 region: CAWTGVRTYEQYF.

The chain carries TRBV7-9 and TRBJ1-2; TCRdb's D gene call, TRBD1, goes unchecked for lack of DNA. The CDR3 is 13 amino acids. Germline V CDR1 and CDR2: SEHNR, FQNEAQ (reference sequence). CDR3 loop: CASTYGQVYGYTF.

The chain recombines TRBV7-2 with TRBJ1-2. The germline V gene has CDR1 SGHTA and CDR2 FQGNSA. This CDR3 has 14 amino acids. The CDR3 spells CASSPSRQNYGYTF.

The chain is built from TRBV29-1 and TRBJ2-7; with no DNA, the TCRdb D assignment of TRBD1 cannot be verified. Germline lookup yields CDR1 SQVTM and CDR2 ANQGSEA. The CDR3 loop spans 12 amino acids. The CDR3 here is CSGGQGTYEQYF.

The chain joins TRBV29-1 to TRBJ2-5; TCRdb lists TRBD2, though no DNA is available to test this call. The CDR3 runs to 14 residues. Germline CDR1 is SQVTM and CDR2 is ANQGSEA. The CDR3 loop is CSVEHPGGQETQYF.

This chain connects TRBV29-1 to TRBJ2-7; TCRdb's D call of TRBD1 is untestable without DNA. The CDR3 length is 14 residues. CDR1 SQVTM and CDR2 ANQGSEA come from the germline V gene. The CDR3 loop reads CSVEDLTGTYEQYF.

CDR3 sequence reads: CASSQDSTTAATNEKLFF. This chain joins TRBV4-3 and TRBJ1-4; TCRdb's D gene call, TRBD1, goes unchecked for lack of DNA. The CDR3 loop spans 18 amino acids. The germline V gene encodes CDR1 LGHNA and CDR2 YSLEER.

The rearrangement uses TRBV20-1 and TRBJ2-7; TCRdb's D gene call, TRBD2, goes unchecked for lack of DNA. Germline V gene sequence: CDR1 DFQATT, CDR2 SNEGSKA (reference sequence). The CDR3 length is 15 residues. CDR3 region: CSASTGGLRADEQYF.

The J gene is TRBJ2-7, the V gene TRBV5-6; TCRdb's D call, TRBD1, is unchecked because there is no DNA. The CDR3 loop spans 15 amino acids. Germline V gene data show CDR1 as SGHDT and CDR2 as YYEEEE. CDR3 sequence: CASSFGTGDFYEQYF.

V and J are TRBV7-9 and TRBJ2-3; lacking DNA, the TRBD2 call made by TCRdb goes unchecked. The CDR3 spans 17 residues. The germline V gene has CDR1 SEHNR and CDR2 FQNEAQ (reference sequence). This CDR3 is CASSFGGGAGVTDTQYF.

This chain joins TRBV29-1 and TRBJ2-7; lacking DNA, the TRBD1 call made by TCRdb goes unchecked. CDR3 length equals 16 residues. The germline V gene has CDR1 SQVTM and CDR2 ANQGSEA. CDR3 amino acids: CSVEGGGGSPLNEQYF.

The chain uses TRBV9 and TRBJ1-2; TCRdb reports TRBD1, a call that lacks DNA to check it against. CDR1 SGDLS and CDR2 YYNGEE come from the germline V gene. CDR3 length equals 16 residues. The CDR3 loop is CASSVNQGVHFYGYTF.

J is TRBJ2-2 and V is TRBV6-4. The V gene's germline CDR1 is MRHNA and CDR2 SNTAGT. The CDR3 contains 14 residues. CDR3 sequence reads: CASSDGENTGELFF.

The chain uses TRBV4-3 and TRBJ2-7. Germline CDR1 is LGHNA and CDR2 is YSLEER. The CDR3 sequence is 15 residues long. CDR3 protein: CARSQLVGTSYEQYF.

V gene TRBV29-1 combines with J gene TRBJ2-7; checking the TCRdb D call of TRBD1 is not possible without DNA. The germline gives CDR1 SQVTM, CDR2 ANQGSEA. The CDR3 contains 13 residues. CDR3 sequence reads: CSVGGGYSYEQYF.

The rearrangement joins TRBV6-2 or TRBV6-3 to TRBJ2-5. The CDR3 is 14 amino acids. The germline gives CDR1 MNHEY, CDR2 SVGEGT. The CDR3 spells CASSYNEVGETQYF.

The chain joins TRBV20-1 to TRBJ2-4. The CDR3 length is 16 residues. Looked up from germline, CDR1 is DFQATT and CDR2 is SNEGSKA (reference sequence). CDR3 sequence reads: CSASSDLILAKNIQYF.

J is TRBJ2-7 and V is TRBV28. CDR3 length: 14 residues. Germline loops: CDR1 MDHEN, CDR2 SYDVKM. CDR3 residues: CASSLIQLSYEQYF.

The chain links TRBV14 to TRBJ1-2; lacking DNA, the TRBD1 call made by TCRdb goes unchecked. CDR1 is SGHDN and CDR2 is FVKESK in the germline V gene. This CDR3 has 12 amino acids. This CDR3 is CASGTGSYGYTF. Filled out from reference TRBV14 and TRBJ1-2, the complete variable domain reads EAGVTQFPSHSVIEKGQTVTLRCDPISGHDNLYWYRRVMGKEIKFLLHFVKESKQDESGMPNNRFLAERTGGTYSTLKVQPAELEDSGVYFCASGTGSYGYTFGSGTRLTVV.

The rearrangement links TRBV5-5 to TRBJ2-1; the TCRdb D gene call, TRBD2, has no DNA to confirm it. The CDR3 has 17 residues. Germline V gene data show CDR1 as SGHKS and CDR2 as YYEKEE (reference sequence). The CDR3 protein is CASSFGLAGVAYNEQFF.

The chain combines TRBV30 with TRBJ2-1; TCRdb indicates TRBD1, and absent DNA this call remains unverified. Germline CDR1 and CDR2: GTSNPN and SVGIG (reference sequence). This CDR3 has 14 residues. CDR3 amino acids: CAWSSGEPYNEQFF.

Frequency places this clonotype as medium-sized. The chain carries TRBV19 and TRBJ2-7; the D call from TCRdb, TRBD2, cannot be confirmed without DNA. The germline V gene encodes CDR1 LNHDA and CDR2 SQIVND (reference sequence). This CDR3 contains 13 residues. The CDR3 sequence is CASSAAGGYEQYF.

The chain has TRBV27 and TRBJ1-6; TCRdb calls TRBD1, which cannot be checked without DNA. Germline V lookup: CDR1 MNHEY, CDR2 SMNVEV (reference sequence). This CDR3 has 17 residues. This CDR3 is CASSLSAGGGGNSPLHF.

The chain is built from TRBV28 and TRBJ1-2. Germline CDR1 MDHEN, CDR2 SYDVKM. There are 11 residues in the CDR3. The CDR3 here is CASSYSSSYTF.

The chain is built from TRBV4-3 and TRBJ2-3; the TRBD2 assignment by TCRdb is unverifiable without DNA. Germline V lookup: CDR1 LGHNA, CDR2 YSLEER. The CDR3 totals 16 residues. The CDR3 is CASSQDSSGGTDTQYF.

The chain uses TRBV6-4 and TRBJ2-2. The CDR3 totals 13 residues. The germline CDR1 and CDR2 sequences are MRHNA and SNTAGT. CDR3 amino acids: CASSDSGTGELFF.

The V gene is TRBV20-1, the J gene TRBJ2-7; TCRdb calls TRBD1, which cannot be checked without DNA. The CDR3 extends over 14 amino acids. Germline V gene lookup returns CDR1 DFQATT and CDR2 SNEGSKA (reference sequence). The CDR3 region is CSAIFSVDSYEQYF.